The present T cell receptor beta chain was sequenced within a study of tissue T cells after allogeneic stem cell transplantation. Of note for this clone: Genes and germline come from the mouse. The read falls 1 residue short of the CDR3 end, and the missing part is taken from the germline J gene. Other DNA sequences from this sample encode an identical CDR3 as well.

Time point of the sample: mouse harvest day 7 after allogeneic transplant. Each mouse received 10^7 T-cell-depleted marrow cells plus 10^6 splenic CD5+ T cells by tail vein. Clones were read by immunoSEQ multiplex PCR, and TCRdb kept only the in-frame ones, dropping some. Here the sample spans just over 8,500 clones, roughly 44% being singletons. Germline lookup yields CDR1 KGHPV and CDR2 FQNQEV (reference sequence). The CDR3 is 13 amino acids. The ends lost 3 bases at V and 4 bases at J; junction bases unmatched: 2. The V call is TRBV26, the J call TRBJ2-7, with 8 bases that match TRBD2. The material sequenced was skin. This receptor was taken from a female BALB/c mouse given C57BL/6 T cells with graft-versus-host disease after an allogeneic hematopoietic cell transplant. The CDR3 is CASSLWGAYEQYF. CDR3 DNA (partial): TGTGCCAGCAGTCTCTGGGGGGCTTATGAACAGTAC.